The T cell receptor beta chain under discussion was sequenced for a study of PD-1 blockade in classical Hodgkin lymphoma. Overall study findings and caveats: The baseline diversity of complete responders showed similarity to that of newly diagnosed patients. A significant rise in TCR diversity was seen by C4D1 for CD4+ cells but not for CD8+ cells.

A word on this clone: The target antigen is unknown.

Assay: immunoSEQ multiplex PCR; the TCRdb copy retains only in-frame clones and omits some. The top ten clones hold about 0.21% of a sample with 30,000 to 35,000 clones, approximately 90% of them seen once. Every single patient, without exception, relapsed after autologous stem cell transplantation, and brentuximab vedotin exposure varied. Magnetic negative selection was used to purify CD4+ T cells from PBMCs that had been thawed. Responses achieved at best were complete response, partial response or progressive disease. This receptor was taken from a human donor with classical Hodgkin lymphoma. The sample consisted of CD4+ T cells from blood, taken at baseline.

In DNA, the CDR3 is TGTGCCAGCAGCCTCGGTGGGAATTCACCCCTCCACTTT. Translation: CASSLGGNSPLHF. The chain uses TRBV7-6 and TRBJ1-6; D not resolved. The length of the CDR3 is 13 residues. The V end was cut by 5 bases, the J end by 7 bases, with 9 bases between. Germline V gene data show CDR1 as SGHVS and CDR2 as FNYEAQ.